The rows below give T cell receptor beta chains drawn from one sample of a study of shared clonotypes between healthy human individuals. TCRdb's copy holds only in-frame clones and misses some; the assay was immunoSEQ multiplex PCR. The table has 1,400,000 or so clones, 98% seen once; the top ten hold roughly 0.36%. The sample taken for sequencing was naive CD4+ T cells sorted from blood. Every receptor here comes from a man aged 30 to 39 in good health. Both conserved end residues are part of each CDR3. A D gene is named only where the DNA matches it firmly. Only part of the rows carry a size: once, few, many, or a class if the clone is expanded.

TRBV7-2,.,.,TRBJ2-7,CASSLVAVGSYEQYF,TGTGCCAGCAGCTTAGTAGCCGTTGGGTCCTACGAGCAGTACTTC
TRBV7-9,TRBD2,.,TRBJ2-3,CASSPMTGLAGTDTQYF,TGTGCCAGCAGCCCTATGACGGGACTAGCGGGCACAGATACGCAGTATTTT
TRBV5-6,.,.,TRBJ2-7,CASSLVGPPSYEQYF,TGTGCCAGCAGCTTGGTAGGGCCCCCGTCCTACGAGCAGTACTTC
TRBV27,TRBD2,once,TRBJ2-1,CASSGLAGLSEQFF,TGTGCCAGCTCGGGACTAGCGGGTTTAAGTGAGCAGTTCTTC
TRBV19,.,.,TRBJ1-5,CASSYGSLYLAQHF,TGTGCCAGTAGTTATGGCAGCCTCTACCTGGCCCAGCATTTT
TRBV28,TRBD1,.,TRBJ1-1,CASQGANTEAFF,TGTGCCAGCCAGGGGGCGAACACTGAAGCTTTCTTT
TRBV28,.,.,TRBJ2-7,CASSPTRGNLYEQYF,TGTGCCAGCAGTCCGACTAGGGGGAACCTCTACGAGCAGTACTTC
TRBV14,.,.,TRBJ1-1,CASSQYSQGLMNTEAFF,TGTGCCAGCAGCCAATATTCTCAGGGCCTGATGAACACTGAAGCTTTCTTT
TRBV19,TRBD1,.,TRBJ2-7,CASRDRLYEQYF,TGTGCCAGTAGGGACAGGCTGTACGAGCAGTACTTC
TRBV5-4,TRBD2,.,TRBJ2-1,CASSATLAGTYNEQFF,TGTGCCAGCAGCGCCACTCTAGCGGGAACCTACAATGAGCAGTTCTTC
TRBV4-1,.,.,TRBJ2-1,CASSRLGGQYNEQFF,TGCGCCAGCAGCCGACTGGGAGGACAGTACAATGAGCAGTTCTTC
TRBV5-1,TRBD1,.,TRBJ2-3,CASSYRQGGTDTQYF,TGCGCCAGCAGCTACAGACAGGGGGGCACAGATACGCAGTATTTT
TRBV7-9,TRBD1,once,TRBJ1-4,CASSLVGQTNEKLFF,TGTGCCAGCAGCCTAGTGGGACAGACTAATGAAAAACTGTTTTTT
TRBV14,.,.,TRBJ2-1,CASSRLRGYYEQFF,TGTGCCAGCAGCCGTTTGCGAGGGTACTATGAGCAGTTCTTC
TRBV30,TRBD2,.,TRBJ2-7,CAWTASGGTNPYEQYF,TGTGCCTGGACCGCTAGCGGCGGCACGAACCCCTACGAGCAGTACTTC
TRBV5-1,.,.,TRBJ2-1,CASSGEAAYNEQFF,TGCGCCAGCAGCGGGGAGGCGGCATACAATGAGCAGTTCTTC
TRBV18,.,.,TRBJ1-5,CASSPQKQPQHF,TGTGCCAGCTCACCCCAAAAACAGCCCCAGCATTTT
TRBV29-1,TRBD1,.,TRBJ1-2,CSVVDRVDYGYTF,TGCAGCGTTGTGGACAGGGTTGACTATGGCTACACCTTC